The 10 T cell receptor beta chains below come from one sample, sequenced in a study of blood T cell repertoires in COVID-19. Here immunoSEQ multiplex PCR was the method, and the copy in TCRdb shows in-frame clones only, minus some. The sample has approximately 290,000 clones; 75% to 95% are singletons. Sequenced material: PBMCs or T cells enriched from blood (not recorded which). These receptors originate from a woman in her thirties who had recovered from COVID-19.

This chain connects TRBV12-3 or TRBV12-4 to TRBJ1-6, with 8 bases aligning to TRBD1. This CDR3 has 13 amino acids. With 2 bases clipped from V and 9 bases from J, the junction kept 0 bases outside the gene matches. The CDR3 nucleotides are TGTGCCAGCAGTTTAACAGGGGGTTCACCCCTCCACTTT. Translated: CASSLTGGSPLHF.

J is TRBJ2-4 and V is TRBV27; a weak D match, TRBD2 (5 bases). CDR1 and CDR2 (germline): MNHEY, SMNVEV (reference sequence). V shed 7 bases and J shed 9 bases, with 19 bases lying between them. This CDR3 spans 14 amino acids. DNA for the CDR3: TGTGCCAGCATGTCGGACGGCCCTGGAGGCATTCAGTACTTC. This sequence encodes CASMSDGPGGIQYF.

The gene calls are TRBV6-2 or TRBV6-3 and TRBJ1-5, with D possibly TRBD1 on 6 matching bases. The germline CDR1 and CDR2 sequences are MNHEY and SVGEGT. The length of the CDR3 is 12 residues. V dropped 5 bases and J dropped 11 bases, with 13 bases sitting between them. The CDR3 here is CASSSPPGAQHF. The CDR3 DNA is TGTGCCAGCAGTAGTCCCCCAGGGGCCCAGCATTTT.

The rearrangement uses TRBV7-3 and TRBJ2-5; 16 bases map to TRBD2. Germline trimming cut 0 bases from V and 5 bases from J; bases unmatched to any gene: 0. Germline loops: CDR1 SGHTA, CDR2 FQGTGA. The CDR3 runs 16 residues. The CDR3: CASSLTGLAGGETQYF. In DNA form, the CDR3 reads TGTGCCAGCAGCTTAACGGGACTAGCGGGAGGGGAGACCCAGTACTTC.

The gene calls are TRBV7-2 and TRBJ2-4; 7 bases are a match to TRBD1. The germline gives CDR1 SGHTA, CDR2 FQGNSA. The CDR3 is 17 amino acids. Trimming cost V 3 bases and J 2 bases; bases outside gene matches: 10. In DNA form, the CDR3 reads TGTGCCAGCAGCTTCGCAGGGGGAACGCCGCCCAAAAACATTCAGTACTTC. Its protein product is CASSFAGGTPPKNIQYF.

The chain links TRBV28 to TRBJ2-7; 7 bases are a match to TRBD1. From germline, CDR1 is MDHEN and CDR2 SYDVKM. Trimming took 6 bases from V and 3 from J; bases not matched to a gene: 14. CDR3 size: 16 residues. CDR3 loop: CASRINRGNEFYEQYF. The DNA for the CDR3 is TGTGCCAGCAGAATAAACAGGGGAAATGAATTCTACGAGCAGTACTTC. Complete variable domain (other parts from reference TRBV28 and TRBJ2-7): DVKVTQSSRYLVKRTGEKVFLECVQDMDHENMFWYRQDPGLGLRLIYFSYDVKMKEKGDIPEGYSVSREKKERFSLILESASTNQTSMYLCASRINRGNEFYEQYFGPGTRLTVT.

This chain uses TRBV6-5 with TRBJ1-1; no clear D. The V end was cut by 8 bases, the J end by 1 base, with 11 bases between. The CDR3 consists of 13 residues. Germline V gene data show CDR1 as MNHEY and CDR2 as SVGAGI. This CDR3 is CASFDPGNTEAFF. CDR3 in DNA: TGTGCCAGCTTCGACCCAGGGAACACTGAAGCTTTCTTT.

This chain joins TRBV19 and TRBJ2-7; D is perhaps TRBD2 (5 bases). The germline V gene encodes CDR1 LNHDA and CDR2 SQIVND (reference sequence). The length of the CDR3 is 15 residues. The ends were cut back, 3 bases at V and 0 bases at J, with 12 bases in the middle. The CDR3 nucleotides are TGTGCCAGTAGTATTTCTCGCGGGCACTCCTACGAGCAGTACTTC. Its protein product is CASSISRGHSYEQYF.

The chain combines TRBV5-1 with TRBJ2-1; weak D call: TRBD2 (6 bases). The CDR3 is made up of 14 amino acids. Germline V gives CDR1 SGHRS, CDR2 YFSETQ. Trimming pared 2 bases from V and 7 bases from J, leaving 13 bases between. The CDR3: CASSLRTSLNEQFF. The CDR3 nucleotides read TGCGCCAGCAGCTTACGTACTAGCCTGAATGAGCAGTTCTTC.

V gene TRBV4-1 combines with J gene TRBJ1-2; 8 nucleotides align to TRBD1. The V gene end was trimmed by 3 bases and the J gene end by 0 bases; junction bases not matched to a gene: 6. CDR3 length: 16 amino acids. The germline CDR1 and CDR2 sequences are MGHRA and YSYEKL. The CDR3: CASSQGDRSTNYGYTF. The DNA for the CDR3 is TGCGCCAGCAGCCAGGGGGACAGGAGCACTAACTATGGCTACACCTTC.